Below are 24 T cell receptor beta chains sequenced from a single sample in a study of blood T cell repertoires in COVID-19. Repertoires were generated with immunoSEQ multiplex PCR, while TCRdb's copy carries only in-frame clones and drops some. The sample carries about 110,000 clones, roughly 80% recorded once. The sample taken for sequencing was peripheral blood. These TCRs come from a woman aged 55-69 years with acute or convalescent COVID-19.

This sequence joins TRBV7-9 and TRBJ2-7, with a possible D match to TRBD2 (5 bases). Per germline, CDR1 SEHNR and CDR2 FQNEAQ (reference sequence). The CDR3 extends over 12 amino acids. V was clipped by 5 bases and J by 4 bases, with 9 bases between them. The CDR3 DNA is TGTGCCAGCAGCCTGGAGGCGTACGAGCAGTACTTC. This encodes CASSLEAYEQYF.

The J gene is TRBJ2-5, the V gene TRBV13, with 11 bases that match TRBD1. With V trimmed by 2 bases and J by 4 bases, 12 bases remained unmatched. CDR3 length: 18 amino acids. Looked up from germline, CDR1 is PRHDT and CDR2 is FYEKMQ (reference sequence). This chain's CDR3 is CASSLLSGGQGARETQYF. In DNA, the CDR3 is TGTGCCAGCAGCTTACTTAGCGGCGGACAGGGGGCCCGAGAGACCCAGTACTTC.

CDR3 region: CASSSGQGGQETQYF. The CDR3 nucleotides read TGTGCCAGCAGCTCCGGACAGGGGGGTCAAGAGACCCAGTACTTC. The chain uses TRBV7-9 and TRBJ2-5; 10 bases align to TRBD1. This CDR3 spans 15 amino acids. J lost 2 bases, V lost 4 bases, and 4 bases had no gene match. From germline, CDR1 is SEHNR and CDR2 FQNEAQ (reference sequence).

The chain combines TRBV7-2 with TRBJ2-2; D gene ambiguous. The V gene lost 0 bases and the J gene lost 6 bases, with 14 bases spanning the gap. Germline CDR1 reads SGHTA; CDR2 reads FQGNSA. The CDR3 length is 16 residues. The chain's CDR3 is CASSLAGSSGPGELFF. CDR3 in DNA: TGTGCCAGCAGCTTAGCTGGCTCCTCGGGTCCCGGGGAGCTGTTTTTT. Supplemented by reference TRBV7-2 and TRBJ2-2, the full variable domain reads GAGVSQSPSNKVTEKGKDVELRCDPISGHTALYWYRQSLGQGLEFLIYFQGNSAPDKSGLPSDRFSAERTGGSVSTLTIQRTQQEDSAVYLCASSLAGSSGPGELFFGEGSRLTVL.

The CDR3 DNA is TGTGCCAGCAGCCAAGGAACGGGAAGCACAGATACGCAGTATTTT. This gives the protein CASSQGTGSTDTQYF. This chain uses TRBV16 with TRBJ2-3, with a weak D call TRBD2 (5 bases). CDR1 and CDR2 from the germline V gene are KGHSY and FQNENV. The V end was cut by 2 bases, the J end by 0 bases, with 9 bases between. The CDR3 sequence is 15 residues long.

CDR3 protein: CATEYGGGGFGYTF. The DNA of the CDR3 is TGTGCCACAGAGTATGGAGGGGGGGGCTTTGGCTACACCTTC. The V call is TRBV19, the J call TRBJ1-2, with D tentatively TRBD1 (6 bases). The CDR3 is 14 residues long. Germline loops: CDR1 LNHDA, CDR2 SQIVND (reference sequence). V lost 10 bases and J 7 bases, leaving 22 bases between the germline ends.

The V and J genes are TRBV3-1 (or the pseudogene TRBV3-2) and TRBJ2-2; possibly TRBD1 for D (6 bases). The CDR3 loop spans 19 amino acids. V gave up 1 base and J gave up 6 bases, with 24 bases separating them. Germline loops: CDR1 LGHDT, CDR2 YNNKEL (reference sequence). CDR3 sequence reads: CASSQAFLSRGRTPGELFF. CDR3 DNA sequence: TGTGCCAGCAGCCAAGCTTTCCTTAGTAGGGGGAGAACGCCCGGGGAGCTGTTTTTT.

In DNA form, the CDR3 reads TGTGCCAGCAGCTCGGACATGGGAAACACCATATATTTT. Residues: CASSSDMGNTIYF. The chain has TRBV7-8 and TRBJ1-3, with D maybe TRBD1 (5 bases). CDR1 and CDR2 from the germline V gene are SGHVS and FQNEAQ. Trimming took 4 bases from V and 4 from J, leaving 8 bases between them. The CDR3 consists of 13 residues.

The V call is TRBV3-1 (or the pseudogene TRBV3-2), the J call TRBJ2-3, with a tentative D call TRBD2 (6 bases). There are 14 residues in the CDR3. Per germline, CDR1 LGHDT and CDR2 YNNKEL (reference sequence). V lost 1 base and J 5 bases, leaving 10 bases between the germline ends. The CDR3 loop is CASSQGLVEDTQYF. CDR3 nucleotides: TGTGCCAGCAGCCAAGGACTAGTAGAAGATACGCAGTATTTT.

J is TRBJ2-1 and V is TRBV24-1, with 8 bases fitting TRBD1. CDR3 length equals 14 residues. The V gene end was trimmed by 4 bases and the J gene end by 6 bases; junction bases not matched to a gene: 4. Germline V gene data show CDR1 as KGHDR and CDR2 as SFDVKD. CDR3 loop: CATSEGDRFNEQFF. The CDR3 DNA is TGTGCCACCAGTGAAGGGGACAGGTTCAATGAGCAGTTCTTC.

CDR3 amino acids: CASTLTGIAYEQYF. CDR3 nucleotides: TGTGCCAGCACCTTGACGGGAATTGCCTACGAGCAGTACTTC. The V and J genes are TRBV28 and TRBJ2-7; D perhaps matches TRBD2 (5 bases). Germline V gene sequence: CDR1 MDHEN, CDR2 SYDVKM. There are 14 residues in the CDR3. The V end lost 7 bases, the J end lost 2 bases, and 15 bases lay between the germline ends.

For the CDR3, the DNA is TGTGCCAGCAGTTACCTAGCGGGGGAAACGAACACCGGGGAGCTGTTTTTT. This encodes CASSYLAGETNTGELFF. The chain uses TRBV6-2 or TRBV6-3 and TRBJ2-2; 10 positions agree with TRBD2. With V trimmed by 2 bases and J by 0 bases, 3 bases remained unmatched. The CDR3 is made up of 17 amino acids. Germline V gene sequence: CDR1 MNHEY, CDR2 SVGEGT.

The rearrangement links TRBV4-3 to TRBJ1-6; 7 bases line up with TRBD1. This CDR3 spans 17 amino acids. Germline lookup yields CDR1 LGHNA and CDR2 YSLEER. The V gene end was trimmed by 0 bases and the J gene end by 9 bases; junction bases not matched to a gene: 11. This chain's CDR3 is CASSQDVIQGLGSPLHF. The CDR3 nucleotides are TGCGCCAGCAGCCAAGATGTAATACAGGGGCTTGGTTCACCCCTCCACTTT.

This chain's CDR3 is CSAASSGEQYF. Here the CDR3 DNA reads TGCAGCGCCGCCTCGTCCGGGGAGCAGTACTTC. This chain links TRBV29-1 with TRBJ2-7; D is undetermined. In germline, CDR1 is SQVTM, CDR2 ANQGSEA. With 7 bases removed from V and 7 bases from J, the gap between germline ends came to 14 bases. The length of the CDR3 is 11 residues.

A single count supports this clone. The chain combines TRBV3-1 (or the pseudogene TRBV3-2) with TRBJ2-5, with 10 bases aligning to TRBD2. V trimming: 3 bases; J trimming: 2 bases; junction bases outside the gene matches: 6. This CDR3 spans 16 amino acids. Germline V gene lookup returns CDR1 LGHDT and CDR2 YNNKEL (reference sequence). The CDR3 DNA sequence: TGTGCCAGCAGCCACAGACTAGCGGGTTATCAAGAGACCCAGTACTTC. Amino acid sequence: CASSHRLAGYQETQYF.

This clone was seen a single time. This chain joins TRBV7-8 and TRBJ2-4; 10 bases match TRBD2. Germline V gene sequence: CDR1 SGHVS, CDR2 FQNEAQ. The length of the CDR3 is 16 residues. J gave up 6 bases and V 1 base, and 6 bases lay outside the gene matches. In DNA form, the CDR3 reads TGTGCCAGCAGCTTAGTACAGCGGGGGGGCCGAAACATTCAGTACTTC. As protein: CASSLVQRGGRNIQYF.

V gene TRBV6-5 combines with J gene TRBJ1-3; tentative D call: TRBD1 (5 bases). The V end lost 5 bases, the J end lost 3 bases, and 11 bases lay between the germline ends. The germline CDR1 and CDR2 sequences are MNHEY and SVGAGI. The CDR3 contains 14 residues. The CDR3 here is CASSRGSFGNTIYF. The CDR3 DNA is TGTGCCAGCAGTAGGGGAAGTTTTGGAAACACCATATATTTT.

This clone was seen once. The V call is TRBV5-3, the J call TRBJ2-5, with 8 positions matching TRBD2. TRBV5-3 is treated as an ORF (open reading frame) with a function not yet certain. This CDR3 is built from 17 residues. V lost 3 bases and J lost 4; bases outside the gene matches: 14. The CDR3 region has the DNA TGTGCCAGAAGCTCACGCCTTCGGGGGGGCTGGGTAGAGACCCAGTACTTC. It encodes CARSSRLRGGWVETQYF.

The CDR3 DNA follows: TGTGCCAGTAGTAGAGAGGACAGGGGCTATGGCTACACCTTC. Encoded protein: CASSREDRGYGYTF. The chain is built from TRBV19 and TRBJ1-2, with 9 bases identical to TRBD1. V gave up 4 bases and J gave up 4 bases; unmatched junction bases: 4. Germline CDR1 and CDR2: LNHDA and SQIVND (reference sequence). The length of the CDR3 is 14 residues.

This clone has just one count. V is TRBV30 and J is TRBJ1-1, with 9 bases matching TRBD1. The CDR3 runs to 16 residues. With V trimmed by 3 bases and J by 5 bases, 13 bases remained unmatched. Germline-derived CDR1 and CDR2 are GTSNPN and SVGIG (reference sequence). The CDR3 sequence is CAWSAGTGTSKTEAFF. In DNA form, the CDR3 reads TGTGCCTGGAGCGCCGGGACAGGGACTAGTAAGACTGAAGCTTTCTTT.

The CDR3 region has the DNA TGTGCCAGCACCCCTGCGGGGGGGGAGACCCAGTACTTC. This encodes CASTPAGGETQYF. J is TRBJ2-5 and V is TRBV5-4, with 9 nucleotides matching TRBD2. This CDR3 comprises 13 residues. V was clipped by 6 bases and J by 5 bases; unmatched bases: 5. Germline V gene data show CDR1 as SGHNT and CDR2 as YYREEE (reference sequence).

The chain is built from TRBV7-6 and TRBJ1-1; D remains unclear. CDR1 SGHVS and CDR2 FNYEAQ come from the germline V gene. The CDR3 loop spans 15 amino acids. V was shortened by 1 base and J by 1 base, with 10 bases between the two germline ends. CDR3: CASSLDPAGNTEAFF. As DNA, the CDR3 is TGTGCCAGCAGCTTAGACCCAGCGGGGAACACTGAAGCTTTCTTT.

V gene TRBV7-3 combines with J gene TRBJ2-3; 10 bases are shared with TRBD2. This CDR3 is built from 16 residues. V trimming: 4 bases; J trimming: 4 bases; junction bases outside the gene matches: 8. Looked up from germline, CDR1 is SGHTA and CDR2 is FQGTGA. The CDR3 DNA reads TGTGCCAGCAGCTCAAGGGCTAGCGGGGGCGCAGATACGCAGTATTTT. Protein product: CASSSRASGGADTQYF.

This clone was detected only a few times. The chain couples TRBV18 to TRBJ2-2, with D perhaps TRBD2 (5 bases). The CDR3 is 13 residues long. From germline, CDR1 is KGHSH and CDR2 LQKENI. V was clipped by 6 bases and J by 6 bases, with 11 bases between them. CDR3 sequence (DNA): TGTGCCAGCTCGTTCGGAGGAGCCGGGGAGCTGTTTTTT. Its protein product is CASSFGGAGELFF.